The 10 T cell receptor beta chains below were found in one sample sequenced in a study of early T cells in non-severe SARS-CoV-2 infection. TCRdb processed the 5' RACE reads anew with MiXCR; each CDR3 protein has one entry. The sample carries some 67,000 distinct CDR3 sequences, 13% recorded once. The source material was whole blood. These receptors were collected from an adult who was a healthcare worker with PCR-confirmed SARS-CoV-2 infection or an uninfected control (not recorded which).

V usage is TRBV5-1 and J usage is TRBJ2-3; D not certain. In germline, CDR1 is SGHRS, CDR2 YFSETQ. The CDR3 is made up of 16 amino acids. The V end was cut by 7 bases, the J end by 0 bases, with 18 bases between. CDR3 coding DNA: TGCGCCAGCGCCCCCCCCCAGGTTGGAAGCACAGATACGCAGTATTTT. This sequence encodes CASAPPQVGSTDTQYF.

The V call is TRBV20-1, the J call TRBJ1-4; weak D call: TRBD1 (5 bases). The V gene's germline CDR1 is DFQATT and CDR2 SNEGSKA (reference sequence). The CDR3 is 14 residues long. V was shortened by 5 bases and J by 5 bases, with 15 bases between the two germline ends. The CDR3 coding sequence is TGCAGTGCTCGCCCGGACAACGCAAATGAAAAACTGTTTTTT. Its translation is CSARPDNANEKLFF.

J is TRBJ2-6 and V is TRBV7-8; D is unclear. There are 15 residues in the CDR3. The V end lost 1 base, the J end lost 4 bases, and 8 bases lay between the germline ends. Germline V gene sequence: CDR1 SGHVS, CDR2 FQNEAQ. In nucleotides, the CDR3 is TGTGCCAGCAGCTTAGGCCTGCCCGGGGCCAACGTCCTGACTTTC. This encodes CASSLGLPGANVLTF.

This clonotype was recorded many times. The genes are TRBV7-9 and TRBJ1-6, with 12 bases that match TRBD1. The CDR3 covers 16 residues. The germline gives CDR1 SEHNR, CDR2 FQNEAQ (reference sequence). V lost 1 base, J lost 10 bases, and 5 bases stayed unmatched. The CDR3: CASSLEIGTGGSPLHF. The CDR3 DNA reads TGTGCCAGCAGCTTAGAAATTGGGACAGGGGGCTCACCCCTCCACTTT.

This chain uses TRBV7-9 with TRBJ1-4, with no clear D. The CDR3 extends over 15 amino acids. Germline V gives CDR1 SEHNR, CDR2 FQNEAQ (reference sequence). V shed 1 base and J shed 3 bases, with 9 bases lying between them. The DNA of the CDR3 is TGTGCCAGCAGCTTAGGGTCCCAGCCTAATGAAAAACTGTTTTTT. Its protein product is CASSLGSQPNEKLFF.

This clonotype was counted at least ten times. The chain uses TRBV5-5 and TRBJ2-7; weak D call: TRBD2 (6 bases). V was pared by 2 bases and J by 3 bases, with 12 bases between. There are 14 residues in the CDR3. The V gene's germline CDR1 is SGHKS and CDR2 YYEKEE (reference sequence). The CDR3 DNA is TGTGCCAGCAGCTTCGCGGGGATCGGCTACGAGCAGTACTTC. Its translation is CASSFAGIGYEQYF.

Comments on this clonotype: Just one base apart from a much larger clone, this may be a read error. The chain employs TRBV12-3 or TRBV12-4 and TRBJ1-1; D is unclear. This CDR3 region has 12 residues. The CDR3 bases are TGTGCCAGCAGCCTGGTGGTCATGGCAGCTCTCTTT. This gives the protein CASSLVVMAALF.

This clonotype has more than one count but fewer than ten. This chain joins TRBV5-4 and TRBJ2-5; D is uncertain. Deletions cut 5 bases from V and 2 bases from J, with 16 bases between. The CDR3 has 15 amino acids. Looked up from germline, CDR1 is SGHNT and CDR2 is YYREEE (reference sequence). CDR3 sequence: CASSSGSGRQETQYF. CDR3 coding DNA: TGTGCCAGCAGTTCCGGGTCCGGAAGGCAAGAGACCCAGTACTTC.

This clonotype was picked up one time. V gene TRBV6-2 or TRBV6-3 combines with J gene TRBJ2-7; D unclear. The CDR3 runs to 13 residues. CDR1 and CDR2 from the germline V gene are MNHEY and SVGEGT. With 0 bases removed from V and 7 bases from J, the gap between germline ends came to 10 bases. CDR3 sequence: CASSYSLFREQYF. The CDR3 DNA reads TGTGCCAGCAGTTACTCGTTATTCCGGGAGCAGTACTTC.

The table lists this clonotype with a few counts. The chain recombines TRBV6-7 with TRBJ2-7, with D uncertain. TRBV6-7 is flagged as an ORF with uncertain function. The CDR3 runs to 12 residues. Trimming pared 6 bases from V and 8 bases from J, leaving 14 bases between. The CDR3 reads CASSLRPFQQYF. The DNA for the CDR3 is TGTGCCAGCAGCCTTCGGCCTTTTCAGCAGTACTTC.